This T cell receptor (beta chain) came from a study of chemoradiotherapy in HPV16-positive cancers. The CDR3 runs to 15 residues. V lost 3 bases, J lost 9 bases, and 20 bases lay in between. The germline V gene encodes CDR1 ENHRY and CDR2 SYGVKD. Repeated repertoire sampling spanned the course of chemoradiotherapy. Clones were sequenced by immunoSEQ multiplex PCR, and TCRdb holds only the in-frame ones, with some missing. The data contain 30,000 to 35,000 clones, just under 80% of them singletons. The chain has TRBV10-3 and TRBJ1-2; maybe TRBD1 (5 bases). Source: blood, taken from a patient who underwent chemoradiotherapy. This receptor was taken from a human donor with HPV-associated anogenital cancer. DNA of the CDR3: TGTGCCATCAGTGACCCCGTCAGGGCCCCTGGGAGCTACACCTTC. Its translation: CAISDPVRAPGSYTF.